This passage covers 10 T cell receptor beta chains from one sample sequenced in a study of shared clonotypes between healthy human individuals. The method was immunoSEQ multiplex PCR; TCRdb's version includes in-frame clones alone and lacks a portion of them. The table shows 550,000 to 750,000 clones, with around 95% occurring only once. CD45RO negativity and positive selection for CCR7 defined naive CD8 cells, a population that excluded terminally differentiated effector memory CD45RA+ cells. The specimen was naive CD8+ T cells sorted from blood. These receptors were taken from a woman aged 25 to 45 in good health.

The rearrangement joins TRBV7-6 to TRBJ2-2; 11 nucleotides agree with TRBD2. Germline V CDR1 and CDR2: SGHVS, FNYEAQ. This CDR3 contains 16 residues. The V and J ends lost 5 bases and 5 bases, in that order; junction bases with no gene match: 7. The CDR3 loop reads CASSVVTSGGTGELFF. CDR3 in DNA: TGTGCCAGCAGCGTAGTTACTAGCGGGGGAACCGGGGAGCTGTTTTTT.

The V and J genes are TRBV28 and TRBJ1-1; TRBD1 aligns across 8 bases. The V gene end was trimmed by 2 bases and the J gene end by 5 bases; junction bases not matched to a gene: 4. The CDR3 contains 14 residues. CDR1 is MDHEN, CDR2 SYDVKM, per germline. The CDR3 DNA sequence: TGTGCCAGCAGTTTACTAACAGGGGGGACTGAAGCTTTCTTT. Translating it yields CASSLLTGGTEAFF.

This clone was detected once. This chain connects TRBV27 to TRBJ2-1, with 9 bases identical to TRBD2. The CDR3 is 14 amino acids. CDR1 and CDR2 (germline): MNHEY, SMNVEV (reference sequence). V gave up 5 bases and J gave up 8 bases; unmatched junction bases: 7. CDR3 coding DNA: TGTGCCAGCAGTCCGGGACTAGCTTTGCATGAGCAGTTCTTC. It encodes CASSPGLALHEQFF.

The J gene is TRBJ2-4, the V gene TRBV28; the match to TRBD1 covers 7 bases. Per the germline V gene, CDR1 is MDHEN and CDR2 is SYDVKM. The V and J ends lost 2 bases and 0 bases, in that order; junction bases with no gene match: 7. There are 17 residues in the CDR3. The CDR3 is CASSLPRQGLAKNIQYF. CDR3 DNA: TGTGCCAGCAGTTTACCCCGACAGGGCCTAGCCAAAAACATTCAGTACTTC.

With respect to this clone: This CDR3 is also generated by other DNA sequences in the sample. The gene calls are TRBV7-8 and TRBJ2-7; 7 nucleotides line up with TRBD2. The germline gives CDR1 SGHVS, CDR2 FQNEAQ. This CDR3 contains 15 residues. V shed 5 bases, J shed 0 bases, and the junction held 7 bases outside the gene matches. The CDR3 reads CASSLTSESSYEQYF. The CDR3 DNA is TGTGCCAGCAGCCTAACTAGCGAAAGCTCCTACGAGCAGTACTTC.

About this clone itself: Different DNA sequences within this sample yield the same CDR3. V gene TRBV27 combines with J gene TRBJ1-1, with D tentatively TRBD1 (5 bases). Per the germline V gene, CDR1 is MNHEY and CDR2 is SMNVEV (reference sequence). Trimming shortened V by 7 bases and J by 1 base, and 7 bases separated the two germline ends. The CDR3 spans 12 residues. The CDR3 DNA follows: TGTGCCAGCAAAACAGGGAACACTGAAGCTTTCTTT. Protein: CASKTGNTEAFF.

The table lists this clone with a few counts. The chain carries TRBV2 and TRBJ1-5; TRBD1 agrees at 8 bases. V shed 7 bases and J 3 bases; nucleotides not matched to a gene: 2. Germline lookup yields CDR1 SNHLY and CDR2 FYNNEI. This CDR3 comprises 13 residues. CDR3 sequence (DNA): TGTGCCAGCACGGACAGGGACAATCAGCCCCAGCATTTT. Residues: CASTDRDNQPQHF.

This chain joins TRBV28 and TRBJ2-5, with 7 bases identical to TRBD2. The J segment lost 0 bases and the V segment lost 2 bases, leaving 18 bases of the junction unmatched. Germline V CDR1 and CDR2: MDHEN, SYDVKM. This CDR3 has 20 amino acids. The CDR3 DNA reads TGTGCCAGCAGTTTAGAGCGGGGACGGGCAGTTCGGTCGTACCAAGAGACCCAGTACTTC. Protein: CASSLERGRAVRSYQETQYF. Drawing the rest from reference TRBV28 and TRBJ2-5, the complete variable domain is DVKVTQSSRYLVKRTGEKVFLECVQDMDHENMFWYRQDPGLGLRLIYFSYDVKMKEKGDIPEGYSVSREKKERFSLILESASTNQTSMYLCASSLERGRAVRSYQETQYFGPGTRLLVL.

The gene calls are TRBV28 and TRBJ2-7; D gene uncertain. CDR3 length: 13 amino acids. Germline V lookup: CDR1 MDHEN, CDR2 SYDVKM. V shed 7 bases and J shed 6 bases, with 16 bases lying between them. This CDR3 reads CASTPNSGFEQYF. For the CDR3, the DNA is TGTGCCAGCACCCCTAACTCGGGTTTCGAGCAGTACTTC. The entire variable domain, with the rest obtained from reference TRBV28 and TRBJ2-7, is as follows: DVKVTQSSRYLVKRTGEKVFLECVQDMDHENMFWYRQDPGLGLRLIYFSYDVKMKEKGDIPEGYSVSREKKERFSLILESASTNQTSMYLCASTPNSGFEQYFGPGTRLTVT.

The chain is built from TRBV7-9 and TRBJ2-1; 13 bases are a match to TRBD2. This CDR3 contains 18 residues. V lost 3 bases and J lost 10; bases outside the gene matches: 15. Germline V gene sequence: CDR1 SEHNR, CDR2 FQNEAQ (reference sequence). CDR3 region: CASSFPEATSGRAREQFF. DNA for the CDR3: TGTGCCAGCAGCTTCCCCGAAGCTACTAGCGGGAGGGCCCGAGAGCAGTTCTTC.